A single sample is the source of the 13 T cell receptor beta chains below, sequenced in a study of radiotherapy plus CTLA-4 blockade in lung cancer. Here immunoSEQ multiplex PCR was the method, and the copy in TCRdb shows in-frame clones only, minus some. The sample yields about 68,000 clones, around 80% seen once. Source: peripheral blood, taken from a patient treated with radiotherapy plus ipilimumab. The source is a human donor with non-small cell lung cancer who had a complete response to radiotherapy plus ipilimumab.

V usage is TRBV27 and J usage is TRBJ2-7; D gene ambiguous. Trimming took off 6 bases at V and 6 bases at J, with 12 bases between the two ends. Germline V gene data show CDR1 as MNHEY and CDR2 as SMNVEV (reference sequence). CDR3 length: 12 amino acids. The CDR3 DNA reads as TGTGCCAGCAGCAAAAACGGTTTCGAGCAGTACTTC. As protein: CASSKNGFEQYF.

The V and J genes are TRBV10-3 and TRBJ2-1; D is undetermined. This CDR3 has 11 residues. The germline V gene encodes CDR1 ENHRY and CDR2 SYGVKD. V dropped 6 bases and J dropped 6 bases, with 6 bases sitting between them. The CDR3 sequence: CAIRLGNEQFF. The CDR3 DNA follows: TGTGCCATCAGGCTAGGCAATGAGCAGTTCTTC.

The rearrangement uses TRBV7-9 and TRBJ1-5, with D maybe TRBD1 (5 bases). V shed 4 bases and J shed 0 bases, with 7 bases lying between them. The germline gives CDR1 SEHNR, CDR2 FQNEAQ (reference sequence). CDR3 length: 14 amino acids. DNA for the CDR3: TGTGCCAGCAGCTGGGGGTATAGCAATCAGCCCCAGCATTTT. It specifies CASSWGYSNQPQHF. Variable domain in full (rest from reference TRBV7-9 and TRBJ1-5): DTGVSQNPRHKITKRGQNVTFRCDPISEHNRLYWYRQTLGQGPEFLTYFQNEAQLEKSRLLSDRFSAERPKGSFSTLEIQRTEQGDSAMYLCASSWGYSNQPQHFGDGTRLSIL.

The rearrangement joins TRBV10-3 to TRBJ2-7; TRBD2 aligns across 9 bases. Germline CDR1 and CDR2: ENHRY and SYGVKD. This CDR3 is 15 amino acids long. The V and J ends lost 4 bases and 6 bases, in that order; junction bases with no gene match: 10. CDR3 nucleotides: TGTGCCATCAGTGGGGCTAGCGGGACCCTCTCCGAGCAGTACGTC. Its translation is CAISGASGTLSEQYV.

The V gene is TRBV14, the J gene TRBJ2-1; TRBD2 matches 9 bases. From germline, CDR1 is SGHDN and CDR2 FVKESK. The CDR3 extends over 16 amino acids. V lost 4 bases and J lost 4; bases outside the gene matches: 8. The CDR3 loop is CASSRYSSGVYNEQFF. DNA for the CDR3: TGTGCCAGCAGCCGATACTCTAGCGGGGTATACAATGAGCAGTTCTTC.

This chain joins TRBV9 and TRBJ1-1; D unresolved. CDR1 and CDR2 from the germline V gene are SGDLS and YYNGEE. The CDR3 is 14 residues long. Trimming cost V 4 bases and J 5 bases, with 15 bases left between them. The CDR3 here is CASSTSGVGTEAFF. The DNA for the CDR3 is TGTGCCAGCAGCACGTCGGGTGTGGGGACTGAAGCTTTCTTT.

The V gene is TRBV18, the J gene TRBJ2-3, with 8 bases that match TRBD1. V trimming: 3 bases; J trimming: 3 bases; junction bases outside the gene matches: 5. CDR1 KGHSH and CDR2 LQKENI come from the germline V gene. The CDR3 is 15 residues long. CDR3 in DNA: TGTGCCAGCTCACCGACAGGGGTCGGTACAGATACGCAGTATTTT. Amino acids: CASSPTGVGTDTQYF.

The genes are TRBV5-6 and TRBJ2-1, with D perhaps TRBD1 (5 bases). Trimming took 2 bases from V and 0 from J, leaving 12 bases between them. Looked up from germline, CDR1 is SGHDT and CDR2 is YYEEEE. The CDR3 loop spans 16 amino acids. Here the CDR3 DNA reads TGTGCCAGCAGCTTAGGCAGCACAGGCTCCTACAATGAGCAGTTCTTC. Translating gives CASSLGSTGSYNEQFF.

The V gene is TRBV6-6, the J gene TRBJ1-5; a weak D match, TRBD1 (5 bases). Trimming removed 2 bases at V and 6 bases at J, with 14 bases between. The CDR3 totals 15 residues. Per the germline V gene, CDR1 is MNHNY and CDR2 is SVGAGI (reference sequence). CDR3 DNA sequence: TGTGCCAGCAGTTACCCCCAGGGCCCGGTTCAGCCCCAGCATTTT. Its translation: CASSYPQGPVQPQHF.

The V and J genes are TRBV10-2 and TRBJ1-1, with D maybe TRBD1 (6 bases). The CDR3 covers 13 residues. With 7 bases removed from V and 1 base from J, the gap between germline ends came to 10 bases. CDR1 is WSHSY and CDR2 is SAAADI in the germline V gene. The CDR3 DNA sequence: TGCGCCAGCACCCTGACAGGGAACACTGAAGCTTTCTTT. Translating gives CASTLTGNTEAFF.

Here the CDR3 reads CAIRGTGENGELFF. CDR3 sequence (DNA): TGTGCCATCAGGGGGACAGGGGAGAACGGGGAGCTGTTTTTT. V usage is TRBV10-3 and J usage is TRBJ2-2; TRBD1 aligns across 10 bases. J was trimmed by 7 bases and V by 6 bases; bases with no gene match: 5. Germline V gene lookup returns CDR1 ENHRY and CDR2 SYGVKD. The CDR3 loop spans 14 amino acids.

V and J are TRBV2 and TRBJ2-7, with 7 bases lining up with TRBD2. Matching the DNA end better, TRBJ2-1 makes the J call doubtful. The CDR3 is 14 amino acids. From germline, CDR1 is SNHLY and CDR2 FYNNEI. The CDR3 region is CASSVTGGLGEQFF. The CDR3 DNA sequence: TGTGCCAGCAGTGTGACGGGAGGTTTAGGTGAGCAGTTCTTC.

This chain links TRBV6-1 with TRBJ2-5; D gene ambiguous. The CDR3 is 12 residues long. CDR1 MNHNS and CDR2 SASEGT come from the germline V gene. The ends were cut back, 2 bases at V and 1 base at J, with 2 bases in the middle. CDR3 nucleotide sequence: TGTGCCAGCAGTGAACTCCAAGAGACCCAGTACTTC. Protein: CASSELQETQYF.